The rows below give T cell receptor beta chains drawn from one sample of a study of CD4+ T cells in melanoma. Clones were read by immunoSEQ multiplex PCR, and TCRdb kept only the in-frame ones, dropping some. The sample shows around 130,000 clones, 80% to 95% of them seen only once. These TCRs come from a human donor with melanoma. CDR3s include the opening cysteine and the closing phenylalanine or tryptophan. D genes are given only for firm matches. Some rows mark clone size as missing; the rest say once, few, many or name a class of expanded clone.

V: TRBV10-3; J: TRBJ1-5; D: .; size: .; CDR3: CAISEIGNQPQHF; DNA: TGTGCCATCAGTGAAATCGGCAATCAGCCCCAGCATTTT
V: TRBV6-5; J: TRBJ1-6; D: .; size: .; CDR3: CASSYSAVLRNSPLHF; DNA: TGTGCCAGCAGTTACTCGGCGGTTCTTCGCAATTCACCCCTCCACTTT
V: TRBV6-1; J: TRBJ2-2; D: .; size: .; CDR3: CASRTFDTGELFF; DNA: TGTGCCAGCAGAACCTTTGACACCGGGGAGCTGTTTTTT
V: TRBV6-1; J: TRBJ1-2; D: .; size: .; CDR3: CASSSRGIYGYTF; DNA: TGTGCCAGCAGTAGCAGGGGAATCTATGGCTACACCTTC
V: TRBV10-2; J: TRBJ1-3; D: TRBD1; size: .; CDR3: CASSDGQAAGNTIYF; DNA: TGCGCCAGCAGTGATGGACAGGCGGCTGGAAACACCATATATTTT
V: TRBV2; J: TRBJ1-5; D: .; size: few; CDR3: CASRAGGGTQPQHF; DNA: TGTGCCAGCCGCGCGGGGGGGGGAACTCAGCCCCAGCATTTT
V: TRBV6-5; J: TRBJ1-1; D: .; size: .; CDR3: CASSYDVRSEAFF; DNA: TGTGCCAGCAGTTATGACGTACGGTCTGAAGCTTTCTTT
V: TRBV7-9; J: TRBJ1-2; D: .; size: .; CDR3: CASSLDSYGYTF; DNA: TGTGCCAGCAGCCTGGACAGCTATGGCTACACCTTC
V: TRBV9; J: TRBJ1-1; D: .; size: .; CDR3: CASSVVGDTEAFF; DNA: TGTGCCAGCAGCGTAGTAGGAGACACTGAAGCTTTCTTT
V: TRBV19; J: TRBJ2-5; D: TRBD2; size: .; CDR3: CASSISGEETQYF; DNA: TGTGCCAGTAGTATTAGCGGGGAAGAGACCCAGTACTTC
V: TRBV5-4; J: TRBJ2-5; D: TRBD1; size: .; CDR3: CASSLGGTGGVKTQYF; DNA: TGTGCCAGCAGCTTGGGGGGGACAGGGGGCGTAAAGACCCAGTACTTC
V: TRBV5-1; J: TRBJ1-2; D: .; size: .; CDR3: CASTSQPGVEGSGYTF; DNA: TGCGCCAGCACCTCCCAACCCGGAGTTGAGGGCAGTGGCTACACCTTC
V: TRBV6-5; J: TRBJ1-1; D: TRBD1; size: .; CDR3: CASTDAGTGNTEAFF; DNA: TGTGCCAGCACTGACGCCGGGACAGGGAATACTGAAGCTTTCTTT
V: TRBV19; J: TRBJ1-1; D: .; size: .; CDR3: CASKSPWAQSEAFF; DNA: TGTGCCAGTAAATCTCCGTGGGCCCAATCTGAAGCTTTCTTT
V: TRBV30; J: TRBJ2-1; D: TRBD2; size: .; CDR3: CAWRPSGGSRLNEQFF; DNA: TGTGCCTGGAGGCCTAGCGGGGGGTCTCGGTTAAATGAGCAGTTCTTC
V: TRBV6-5; J: TRBJ1-2; D: TRBD1; size: .; CDR3: CASSYTRQGGGYTF; DNA: TGTGCCAGCAGTTACACGCGACAGGGTGGCGGCTACACCTTC
V: TRBV14; J: TRBJ2-5; D: TRBD1; size: .; CDR3: CASSDHRGLTGKETQYF; DNA: TGTGCCAGCAGCGATCACAGGGGGCTAACGGGAAAAGAGACCCAGTACTTC
V: TRBV19; J: TRBJ1-1; D: .; size: .; CDR3: CASSIRPVNTEAFF; DNA: TGTGCCAGTAGTATCCGGCCAGTGAACACTGAAGCTTTCTTT
V: TRBV5-6; J: TRBJ2-7; D: .; size: .; CDR3: CASSLGGTYEQYF; DNA: TGTGCCAGCAGCTTAGGCGGTACCTACGAGCAGTACTTC
V: TRBV9; J: TRBJ2-1; D: TRBD2; size: .; CDR3: CASSVIAGGRGEQFF; DNA: TGTGCCAGCAGCGTTATTGCGGGGGGGCGCGGTGAGCAGTTCTTC
V: TRBV6-1; J: TRBJ2-7; D: .; size: .; CDR3: CALNPLVGYEQYF; DNA: TGTGCCCTCAACCCCTTGGTGGGCTACGAGCAGTACTTC
V: TRBV6-1; J: TRBJ2-1; D: .; size: once; CDR3: CASSEMAGPYNEQFF; DNA: TGTGCCAGCAGTGAAATGGCGGGGCCTTACAATGAGCAGTTCTTC
V: TRBV15; J: TRBJ2-7; D: TRBD1; size: .; CDR3: CATSRQTGGFNEQYF; DNA: TGTGCCACCAGCAGACAAACAGGGGGCTTCAACGAGCAGTACTTC
V: TRBV9; J: TRBJ2-2; D: .; size: .; CDR3: CASSVTHTSGTGELFF; DNA: TGTGCCAGCAGCGTAACGCACACCTCGGGCACCGGGGAGCTGTTTTTT
V: TRBV18; J: TRBJ1-4; D: .; size: .; CDR3: CASSPGNPATNEKLFF; DNA: TGTGCCAGCTCACCGGGGAATCCAGCAACTAATGAAAAACTGTTTTTT
V: TRBV10-3; J: TRBJ1-2; D: TRBD1; size: .; CDR3: CAISSGTGENGYTF; DNA: TGTGCCATCAGTTCCGGGACAGGGGAGAATGGCTACACCTTC
V: TRBV7-9; J: TRBJ2-3; D: .; size: once; CDR3: CASSLVRGTNTQYF; DNA: TGTGCCAGCAGCTTAGTGAGGGGGACGAATACGCAGTATTTT
V: TRBV30; J: TRBJ2-7; D: .; size: .; CDR3: CAWSVSGGLSEQYF; DNA: TGTGCCTGGAGTGTATCGGGGGGCCTCTCCGAGCAGTACTTC
V: TRBV30; J: TRBJ1-5; D: TRBD1; size: .; CDR3: CAWSPRRTGGVSNQPQHF; DNA: TGTGCCTGGAGTCCGAGGAGGACAGGAGGGGTTAGCAATCAGCCCCAGCATTTT
V: TRBV30; J: TRBJ2-7; D: TRBD1; size: once; CDR3: CAWSVGGQGYEQYF; DNA: TGTGCCTGGAGTGTCGGAGGACAGGGATACGAGCAGTACTTC
V: TRBV5-1; J: TRBJ1-6; D: .; size: .; CDR3: CASSQLGSYNSPLHF; DNA: TGCGCCAGCAGCCAATTGGGCTCCTATAATTCACCCCTCCACTTT
V: TRBV5-4; J: TRBJ1-4; D: .; size: .; CDR3: CASSSGTSDEKLFF; DNA: TGTGCCAGCAGCAGCGGGACATCCGATGAAAAACTGTTTTTT
V: TRBV2; J: TRBJ1-2; D: .; size: once; CDR3: CASKPQGHYGYTF; DNA: TGTGCCAGCAAGCCACAGGGACACTATGGCTACACCTTC
V: TRBV5-1; J: TRBJ2-7; D: .; size: .; CDR3: CASSLDLGVELYEQYF; DNA: TGCGCCAGCAGCTTGGATCTGGGGGTCGAACTCTACGAGCAGTACTTC
V: TRBV5-6; J: TRBJ1-1; D: TRBD1; size: .; CDR3: CASSLGTGGMVTEAFF; DNA: TGTGCCAGCAGCCTGGGGACAGGGGGGATGGTTACTGAAGCTTTCTTT
V: TRBV5-1; J: TRBJ2-5; D: .; size: .; CDR3: CASSRMVQKETQYF; DNA: TGCGCCAGCAGCCGGATGGTACAGAAAGAGACCCAGTACTTC
V: TRBV15; J: TRBJ2-1; D: TRBD2; size: .; CDR3: CATSRVGGEGRNEQFF; DNA: TGTGCCACCAGCAGAGTTGGGGGGGAAGGCCGCAATGAGCAGTTCTTC
V: TRBV5-8; J: TRBJ2-3; D: TRBD2; size: .; CDR3: CASSPRGLAGGTDTQYF; DNA: TGTGCCAGCAGCCCCCGTGGCCTAGCGGGGGGGACAGATACGCAGTATTTT
V: TRBV5-1; J: TRBJ2-7; D: TRBD1; size: .; CDR3: CASSVSGTGNYEQYF; DNA: TGCGCCAGCAGCGTGTCCGGGACAGGGAACTACGAGCAGTACTTC
V: TRBV7-9; J: TRBJ2-4; D: .; size: .; CDR3: CASSLWQENIQYF; DNA: TGTGCCAGCAGCTTGTGGCAAGAAAACATTCAGTACTTC
V: TRBV7-9; J: TRBJ2-5; D: .; size: .; CDR3: CASSPLQGTGREETQYF; DNA: TGTGCCAGCAGCCCACTACAGGGGACGGGGAGGGAAGAGACCCAGTACTTC
V: TRBV9; J: TRBJ1-3; D: .; size: .; CDR3: CASSVGGPSGNTIYF; DNA: TGTGCCAGCAGCGTTGGGGGACCCTCTGGAAACACCATATATTTT
V: TRBV7-3; J: TRBJ2-1; D: TRBD2; size: .; CDR3: CASSPSSGGDNEQFF; DNA: TGTGCCAGCAGCCCATCGTCCGGGGGGGACAATGAGCAGTTCTTC
V: TRBV7-6; J: TRBJ1-1; D: .; size: .; CDR3: CASSLEDRGITEAFF; DNA: TGTGCCAGCAGCTTAGAGGATAGGGGTATCACTGAAGCTTTCTTT
V: TRBV7-9; J: TRBJ1-1; D: TRBD1; size: .; CDR3: CASSPRQGDTEAFF; DNA: TGTGCCAGCAGCCCAAGACAGGGGGACACTGAAGCTTTCTTT
V: TRBV5-5; J: TRBJ1-2; D: TRBD1; size: .; CDR3: CASIQGTGNGYTF; DNA: TGTGCCAGCATCCAGGGGACAGGGAATGGCTACACCTTC
V: TRBV4-1; J: TRBJ1-2; D: .; size: few; CDR3: CASSHGLARAGYTF; DNA: TGCGCCAGCAGCCACGGTTTGGCGCGAGCTGGCTACACCTTC